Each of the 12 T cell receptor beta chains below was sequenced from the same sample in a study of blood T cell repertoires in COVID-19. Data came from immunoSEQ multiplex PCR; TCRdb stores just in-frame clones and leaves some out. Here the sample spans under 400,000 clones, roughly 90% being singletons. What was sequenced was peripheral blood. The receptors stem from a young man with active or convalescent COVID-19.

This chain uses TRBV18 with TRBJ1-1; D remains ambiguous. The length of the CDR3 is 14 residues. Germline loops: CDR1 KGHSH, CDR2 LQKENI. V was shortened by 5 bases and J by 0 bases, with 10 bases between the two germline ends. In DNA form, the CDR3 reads TGTGCCAGCTCAATAGCGGAGATGAACACTGAAGCTTTCTTT. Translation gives CASSIAEMNTEAFF.

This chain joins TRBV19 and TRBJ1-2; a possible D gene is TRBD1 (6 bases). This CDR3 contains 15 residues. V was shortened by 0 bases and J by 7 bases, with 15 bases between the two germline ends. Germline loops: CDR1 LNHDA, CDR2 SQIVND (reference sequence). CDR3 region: CASSIDRQGTVGYTF. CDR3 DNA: TGTGCCAGTAGTATAGATCGGCAGGGGACCGTTGGCTACACCTTC.

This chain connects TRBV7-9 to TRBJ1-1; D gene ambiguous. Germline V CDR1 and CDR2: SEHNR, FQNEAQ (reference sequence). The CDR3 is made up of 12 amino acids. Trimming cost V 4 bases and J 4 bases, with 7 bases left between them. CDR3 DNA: TGTGCCAGCAGCTCGACGGGCACTGAAGCTTTCTTT. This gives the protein CASSSTGTEAFF.

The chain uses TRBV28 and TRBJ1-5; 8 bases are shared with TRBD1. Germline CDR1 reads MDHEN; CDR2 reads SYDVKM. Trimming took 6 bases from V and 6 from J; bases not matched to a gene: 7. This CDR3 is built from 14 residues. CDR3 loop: CASRETGAGQPQHF. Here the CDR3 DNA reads TGTGCCAGCAGAGAGACAGGGGCCGGTCAGCCCCAGCATTTT.

As DNA, the CDR3 is TGTGCCAGCAGTTACTATGGGCCACCCTACGAGCAGTACTTC. Protein: CASSYYGPPYEQYF. The chain links TRBV6-2 or TRBV6-3 to TRBJ2-7; D uncertain. The CDR3 runs 14 residues. The germline gives CDR1 MNHEY, CDR2 SVGEGT. V dropped 1 base and J dropped 2 bases, with 9 bases sitting between them.

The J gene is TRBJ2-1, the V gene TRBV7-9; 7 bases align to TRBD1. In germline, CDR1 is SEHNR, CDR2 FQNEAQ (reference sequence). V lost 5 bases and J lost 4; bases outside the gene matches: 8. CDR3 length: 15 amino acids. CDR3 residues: CASSITGVKYNEQFF. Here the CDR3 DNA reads TGTGCCAGCAGCATAACAGGGGTGAAGTACAATGAGCAGTTCTTC.

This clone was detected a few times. CDR3 in DNA: TGTGCCAGCAGGGAGACCAATCAGCCCCAGCATTTT. It specifies CASRETNQPQHF. This rearrangement joins TRBV28 to TRBJ1-5, with unresolved D. The CDR3 extends over 12 amino acids. Looked up from germline, CDR1 is MDHEN and CDR2 is SYDVKM. V shed 6 bases and J shed 3 bases, with 6 bases lying between them.

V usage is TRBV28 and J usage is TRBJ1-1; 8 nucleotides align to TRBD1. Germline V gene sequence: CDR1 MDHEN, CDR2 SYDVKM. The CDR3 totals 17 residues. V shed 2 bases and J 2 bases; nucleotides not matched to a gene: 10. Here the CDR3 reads CASSLVEFRGRNTEAFF. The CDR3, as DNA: TGTGCCAGCAGTTTAGTAGAATTCAGGGGGCGAAACACTGAAGCTTTCTTT.

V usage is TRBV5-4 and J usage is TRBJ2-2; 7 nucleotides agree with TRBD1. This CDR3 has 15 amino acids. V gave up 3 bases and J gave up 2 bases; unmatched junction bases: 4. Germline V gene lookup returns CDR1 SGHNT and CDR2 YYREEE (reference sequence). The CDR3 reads CASSSDRLNTGELFF. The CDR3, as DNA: TGTGCCAGCAGCTCGGACAGGTTAAACACCGGGGAGCTGTTTTTT.

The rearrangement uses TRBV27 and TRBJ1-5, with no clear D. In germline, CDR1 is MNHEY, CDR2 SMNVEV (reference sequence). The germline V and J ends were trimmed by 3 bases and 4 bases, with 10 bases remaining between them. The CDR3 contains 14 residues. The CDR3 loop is CASSFLGRNQPQHF. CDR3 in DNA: TGTGCCAGCAGTTTTCTTGGGAGGAATCAGCCCCAGCATTTT.

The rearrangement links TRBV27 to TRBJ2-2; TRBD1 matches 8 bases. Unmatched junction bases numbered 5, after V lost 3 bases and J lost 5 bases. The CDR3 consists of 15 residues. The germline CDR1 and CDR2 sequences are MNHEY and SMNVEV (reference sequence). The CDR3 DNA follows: TGTGCCAGCAGTTTTTGGCAGGGGGCGACCGGGGAGCTGTTTTTT. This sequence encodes CASSFWQGATGELFF.

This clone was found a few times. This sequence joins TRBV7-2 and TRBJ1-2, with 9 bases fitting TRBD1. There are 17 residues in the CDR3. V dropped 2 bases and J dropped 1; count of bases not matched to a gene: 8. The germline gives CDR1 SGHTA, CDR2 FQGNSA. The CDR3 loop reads CASSLLPRTGDNYGYTF. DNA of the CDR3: TGTGCCAGCAGCTTACTCCCCCGGACAGGGGATAACTATGGCTACACCTTC.